The 10 T cell receptor beta chains in this list originate from one sample, sequenced in a study of T cell changes during pregnancy in multiple sclerosis. Produced via immunoSEQ multiplex PCR; TCRdb's table is partial and in-frame only. The table shows about 42,000 clones, with about 90% occurring only once. The sample in question was CD4+ T cells from peripheral blood mononuclear cells, obtained after pregnancy. The receptors were gathered from a female donor with multiple sclerosis, enrolled in a pregnancy study.

The table lists this clone with a few counts. V usage is TRBV28 and J usage is TRBJ1-6; TRBD1 might be the D (6 bases). The V and J ends lost 6 bases and 1 base respectively, with 19 bases between them. CDR1 and CDR2 (germline): MDHEN, SYDVKM. The CDR3 loop spans 18 amino acids. This chain's CDR3 is CASSPPGHRVSYNSPLHF. CDR3 nucleotides: TGTGCCAGCAGCCCACCGGGACACAGAGTTTCCTATAATTCACCCCTCCACTTT.

J is TRBJ2-5 and V is TRBV5-1, with 10 bases that match TRBD2. The ends lost 4 bases at V and 5 bases at J; junction bases unmatched: 5. This CDR3 contains 14 residues. CDR1 SGHRS and CDR2 YFSETQ come from the germline V gene. The CDR3 spells CASSTQTSGETQYF. The CDR3 DNA follows: TGCGCCAGCAGCACACAGACTAGCGGGGAGACCCAGTACTTC.

V is TRBV11-2 and J is TRBJ2-1, with 8 nucleotides matching TRBD2. This CDR3 contains 16 residues. V shed 7 bases, J shed 8 bases, and the junction held 16 bases outside the gene matches. Germline V gives CDR1 SGHAT, CDR2 FQNNGV. The CDR3 reads CASIRVAGYVGDEQFF. The CDR3 coding sequence is TGTGCCAGCATTAGGGTAGCGGGGTACGTAGGGGATGAGCAGTTCTTC.

The chain uses TRBV2 and TRBJ1-6; tentative D call: TRBD1 (5 bases). The ends were cut back, 6 bases at V and 7 bases at J, with 16 bases in the middle. This CDR3 region has 15 residues. The germline gives CDR1 SNHLY, CDR2 FYNNEI. The chain's CDR3 is CASRSSGLLNSPLHF. The CDR3 DNA reads TGTGCCAGCAGGTCCTCGGGACTGCTAAATTCACCCCTCCACTTT.

This chain connects TRBV27 to TRBJ1-4; D is unclear. Germline lookup yields CDR1 MNHEY and CDR2 SMNVEV (reference sequence). Trimming cost V 5 bases and J 10 bases, with 11 bases left between them. The CDR3 extends over 12 amino acids. CDR3: CASSPLTGKLFF. The CDR3 DNA follows: TGTGCCAGCAGTCCCCTCACCGGAAAACTGTTTTTT.

J is TRBJ2-1 and V is TRBV4-3; no reliable D call. This CDR3 has 16 residues. Germline CDR1 LGHNA, CDR2 YSLEER. The germline V and J ends were trimmed by 0 bases and 2 bases, with 11 bases remaining between them. The CDR3 spells CASSQDWAEPYNEQFF. DNA of the CDR3: TGCGCCAGCAGCCAAGATTGGGCAGAACCCTACAATGAGCAGTTCTTC.

There are a few counts of this clone. The chain couples TRBV5-1 to TRBJ1-2, with TRBD1 matching 9 bases. The CDR3 covers 15 residues. The germline V gene encodes CDR1 SGHRS and CDR2 YFSETQ. V trimming: 4 bases; J trimming: 5 bases; junction bases outside the gene matches: 9. The CDR3 loop is CASSIGQGILYGYTF. The CDR3 DNA reads TGCGCCAGCAGCATAGGACAGGGGATATTGTATGGCTACACCTTC.

This chain uses TRBV7-2 with TRBJ2-5, with 11 bases matching TRBD2. Germline-derived CDR1 and CDR2 are SGHTA and FQGNSA. V dropped 5 bases and J dropped 4; count of bases not matched to a gene: 12. The length of the CDR3 is 17 residues. CDR3 coding DNA: TGTGCCAGCAGCCCGAGAGGCTTAGCGGGGGGGCGAGAGACCCAGTACTTC. Encoded protein: CASSPRGLAGGRETQYF.

The rearrangement uses TRBV18 and TRBJ1-1, with D tentatively TRBD1 (5 bases). This CDR3 is built from 14 residues. V lost 6 bases to trimming and J lost 6 bases, with 17 bases between them. Germline lookup yields CDR1 KGHSH and CDR2 LQKENI. Here the CDR3 reads CASSPHGGEAEAFF. The DNA of the CDR3 is TGTGCCAGCTCCCCTCACGGGGGGGAGGCTGAAGCTTTCTTT.

The chain recombines TRBV6-1 with TRBJ2-5; TRBD1 is a possible D gene (5 bases). There are 13 residues in the CDR3. V gave up 6 bases and J gave up 2 bases, with 10 bases separating them. Per germline, CDR1 MNHNS and CDR2 SASEGT. The CDR3: CASRRGSQETQYF. CDR3 nucleotides: TGTGCCAGCAGAAGGGGTTCACAAGAGACCCAGTACTTC.